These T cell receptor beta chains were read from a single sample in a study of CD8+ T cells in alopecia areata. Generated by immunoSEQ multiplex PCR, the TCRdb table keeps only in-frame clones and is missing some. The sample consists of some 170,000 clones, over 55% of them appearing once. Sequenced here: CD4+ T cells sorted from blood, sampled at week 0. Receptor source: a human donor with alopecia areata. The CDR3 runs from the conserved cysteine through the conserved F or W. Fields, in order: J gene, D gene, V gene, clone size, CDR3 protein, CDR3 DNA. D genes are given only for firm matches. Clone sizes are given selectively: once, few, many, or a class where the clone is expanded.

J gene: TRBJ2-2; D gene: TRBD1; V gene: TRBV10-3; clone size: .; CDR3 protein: CAIGDRVAGTGELFF; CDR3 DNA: TGTGCCATCGGGGACAGGGTCGCGGGCACCGGGGAGCTGTTTTTT
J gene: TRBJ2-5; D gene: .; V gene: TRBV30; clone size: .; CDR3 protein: CAWDTGPRGTQYF; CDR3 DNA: TGTGCCTGGGACACAGGTCCCCGGGGGACCCAGTACTTC
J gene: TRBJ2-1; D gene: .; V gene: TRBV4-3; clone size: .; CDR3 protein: CASSQVQDNEQFF; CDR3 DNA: TGCGCCAGCAGCCAAGTACAGGACAATGAGCAGTTCTTC
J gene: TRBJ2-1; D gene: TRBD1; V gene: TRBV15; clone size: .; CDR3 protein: CATSRAGTGINEQFF; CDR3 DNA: TGTGCCACCAGCAGAGCCGGGACAGGTATCAATGAGCAGTTCTTC
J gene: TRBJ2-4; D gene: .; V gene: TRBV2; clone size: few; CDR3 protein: CASKSPGAKNIQYF; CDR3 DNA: TGTGCCAGCAAAAGTCCTGGAGCCAAAAACATTCAGTACTTC
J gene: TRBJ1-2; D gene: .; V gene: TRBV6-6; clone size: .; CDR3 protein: CASSYGQNYGYTF; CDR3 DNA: TGTGCCAGCAGTTATGGACAAAACTATGGCTACACCTTC
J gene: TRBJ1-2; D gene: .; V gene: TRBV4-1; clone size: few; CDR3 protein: CASSQVTGYSYGYTF; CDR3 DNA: TGCGCCAGCAGCCAAGTTACGGGTTATTCCTATGGCTACACCTTC
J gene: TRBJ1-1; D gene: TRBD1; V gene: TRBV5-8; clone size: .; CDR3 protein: CASSFRTGTGGVKTEAFF; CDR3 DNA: TGTGCCAGCAGTTTCAGGACCGGGACAGGGGGCGTAAAGACTGAAGCTTTCTTT
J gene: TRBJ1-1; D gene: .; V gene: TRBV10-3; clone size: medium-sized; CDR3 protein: CAISEVDRNTEAFF; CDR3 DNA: TGTGCCATCAGTGAGGTCGACAGAAACACTGAAGCTTTCTTT
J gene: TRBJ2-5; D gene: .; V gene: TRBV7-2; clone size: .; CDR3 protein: CASSLHPYQETQYF; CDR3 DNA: TGTGCCAGCAGCTTGCACCCGTACCAAGAGACCCAGTACTTC
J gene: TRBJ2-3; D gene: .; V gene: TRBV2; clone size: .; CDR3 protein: CASSLTADTQYF; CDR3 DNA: TGTGCCAGCAGTTTGACGGCAGATACGCAGTATTTT
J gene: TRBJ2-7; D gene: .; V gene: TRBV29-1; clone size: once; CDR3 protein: CTTPGSTYEQYF; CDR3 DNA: TGCACCACGCCTGGGTCCACCTACGAGCAGTACTTC
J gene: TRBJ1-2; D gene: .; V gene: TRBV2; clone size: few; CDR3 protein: CAGHSGNYGYTF; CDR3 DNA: TGTGCCGGGCACTCAGGAAACTATGGCTACACCTTC
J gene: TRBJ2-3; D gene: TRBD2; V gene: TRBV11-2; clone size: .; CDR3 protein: CASSLPGGTQYF; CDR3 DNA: TGTGCCAGCAGCCTTCCGGGGGGTACGCAGTATTTT
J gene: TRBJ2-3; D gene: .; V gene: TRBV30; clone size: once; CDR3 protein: CAWSVRTSTDTQYF; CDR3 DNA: TGTGCCTGGAGTGTACGCACTAGCACAGATACGCAGTATTTT
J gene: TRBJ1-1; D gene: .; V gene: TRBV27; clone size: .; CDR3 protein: CASSPRGNTEAFF; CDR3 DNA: TGTGCCAGCAGTCCCAGGGGGAACACTGAAGCTTTCTTT